This TCR beta chain was recorded in a study of identifying expanded T cells in peripheral blood. Healthy donors had no documented immune events, such as infections, while sampled. The table came from immunoSEQ multiplex PCR; TCRdb's copy has only in-frame clones and leaves some out. The sample contains about 82,000 clones, roughly 89% of which appear only once. The V gene lost 2 bases and the J gene lost 4 bases, with 12 bases spanning the gap. Germline CDR1 reads KGHSH; CDR2 reads LQKENI. The CDR3 covers 15 residues. The chain combines TRBV18 with TRBJ1-5; D perhaps matches TRBD1 (5 bases). Specimen: blood. This sequence originates from a person aged 18-69 years in good health. The CDR3, as DNA: TGTGCCAGCTCACCAGGCGGCAGGGAGAATCAGCCCCAGCATTTT. Translated: CASSPGGRENQPQHF. The full variable domain, completed using reference TRBV18 and TRBJ1-5, is NAGVMQNPRHLVRRRGQEARLRCSPMKGHSHVYWYRQLPEEGLKFMVYLQKENIIDESGMPKERFSAEFPKEGPSILRIQQVVRGDSAAYFCASSPGGRENQPQHFGDGTRLSIL.